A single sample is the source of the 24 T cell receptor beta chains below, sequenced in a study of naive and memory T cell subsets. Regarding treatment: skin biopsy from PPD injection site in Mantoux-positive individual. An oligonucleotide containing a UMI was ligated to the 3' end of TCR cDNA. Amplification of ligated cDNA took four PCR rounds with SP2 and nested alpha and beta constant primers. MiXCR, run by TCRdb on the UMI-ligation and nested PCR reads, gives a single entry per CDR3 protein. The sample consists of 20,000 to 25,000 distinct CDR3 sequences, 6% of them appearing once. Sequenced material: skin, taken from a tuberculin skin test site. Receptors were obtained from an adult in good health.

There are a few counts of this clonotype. The CDR3 sequence is CASTPGRSHNEQFF. The CDR3 nucleotides read TGTGCCAGCACCCCAGGGAGATCCCACAATGAGCAGTTCTTC. The chain has TRBV6-2 or TRBV6-3 and TRBJ2-1, with D perhaps being TRBD1 or TRBD2 (5 bases each). This CDR3 contains 14 residues. Germline V CDR1 and CDR2: MNHEY, SVGEGT. Deletions cut 7 bases from V and 5 bases from J, with 15 bases between.

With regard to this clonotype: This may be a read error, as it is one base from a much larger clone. In DNA form, the CDR3 reads TGTGCCAGCAGCCCGAGGCGGTATGGCTACACCTTC. Translated: CASSPRRYGYTF. This chain joins TRBV14 and TRBJ1-2; unclear D gene. V was trimmed by 4 bases and J by 5 bases, leaving 8 bases between them. Germline CDR1 is SGHDN and CDR2 is FVKESK. The CDR3 has 12 amino acids.

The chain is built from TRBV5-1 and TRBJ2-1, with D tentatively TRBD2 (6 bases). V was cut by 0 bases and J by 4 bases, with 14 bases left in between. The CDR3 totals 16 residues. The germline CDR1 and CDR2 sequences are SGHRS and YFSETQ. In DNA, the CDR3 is TGCGCCAGCAGCTTGGACTTTGCGGAGGGGTACAATGAGCAGTTCTTC. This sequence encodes CASSLDFAEGYNEQFF.

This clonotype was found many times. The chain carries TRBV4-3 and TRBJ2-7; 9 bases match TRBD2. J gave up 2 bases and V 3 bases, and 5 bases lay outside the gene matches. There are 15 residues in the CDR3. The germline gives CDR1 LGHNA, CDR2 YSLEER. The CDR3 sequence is CASSHRTSAAYEQYF. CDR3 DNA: TGCGCCAGCAGCCACCGGACTAGCGCTGCCTACGAGCAGTACTTC.

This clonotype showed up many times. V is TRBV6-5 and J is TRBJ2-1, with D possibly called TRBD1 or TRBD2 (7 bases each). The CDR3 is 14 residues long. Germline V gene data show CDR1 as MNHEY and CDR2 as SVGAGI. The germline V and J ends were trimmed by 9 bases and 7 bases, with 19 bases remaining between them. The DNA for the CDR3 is TGTGCCAGTCAGCGGGAAGGGGGCATAAATGAGCAGTTCTTC. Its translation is CASQREGGINEQFF.

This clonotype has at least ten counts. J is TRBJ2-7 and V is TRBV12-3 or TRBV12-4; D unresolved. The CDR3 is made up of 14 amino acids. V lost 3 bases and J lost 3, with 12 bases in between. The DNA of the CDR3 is TGTGCCAGCAGTTTGGCCATTATTCACTACGAGCAGTACTTC. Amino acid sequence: CASSLAIIHYEQYF.

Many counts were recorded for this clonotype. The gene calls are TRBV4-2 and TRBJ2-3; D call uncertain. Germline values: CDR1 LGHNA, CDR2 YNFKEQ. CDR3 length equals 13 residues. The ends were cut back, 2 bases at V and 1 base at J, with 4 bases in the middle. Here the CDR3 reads CASSQTRTDTQYF. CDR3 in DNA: TGTGCCAGCAGCCAAACCCGCACAGATACGCAGTATTTT.

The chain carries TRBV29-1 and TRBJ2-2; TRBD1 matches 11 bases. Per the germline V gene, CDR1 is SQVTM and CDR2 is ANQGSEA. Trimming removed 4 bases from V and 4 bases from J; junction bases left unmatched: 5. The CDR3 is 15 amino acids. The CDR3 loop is CSVGTGTGGTGELFF. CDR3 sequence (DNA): TGCAGCGTTGGAACCGGGACAGGGGGCACCGGGGAGCTGTTTTTT.

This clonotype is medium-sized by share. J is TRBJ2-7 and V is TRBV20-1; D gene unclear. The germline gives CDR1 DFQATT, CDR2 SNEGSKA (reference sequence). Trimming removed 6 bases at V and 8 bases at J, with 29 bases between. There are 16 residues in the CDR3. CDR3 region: CSARFSNGLTLRKQYF. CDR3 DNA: TGCAGTGCCAGATTCTCGAACGGGCTAACTCTACGAAAGCAGTACTTC.

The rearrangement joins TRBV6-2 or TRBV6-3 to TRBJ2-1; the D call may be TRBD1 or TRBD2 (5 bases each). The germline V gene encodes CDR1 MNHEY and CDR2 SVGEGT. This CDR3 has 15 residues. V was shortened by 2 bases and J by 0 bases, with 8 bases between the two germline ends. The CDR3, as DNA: TGTGCCAGCAGTTACGTGGGGGACTCCTACAATGAGCAGTTCTTC. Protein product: CASSYVGDSYNEQFF.

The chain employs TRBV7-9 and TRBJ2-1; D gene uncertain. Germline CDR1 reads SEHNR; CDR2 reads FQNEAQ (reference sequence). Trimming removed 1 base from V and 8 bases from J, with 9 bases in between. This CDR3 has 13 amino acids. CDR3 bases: TGTGCCAGCAGCTTAGGAGCTGTTGATGAGCAGTTCTTC. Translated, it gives CASSLGAVDEQFF.

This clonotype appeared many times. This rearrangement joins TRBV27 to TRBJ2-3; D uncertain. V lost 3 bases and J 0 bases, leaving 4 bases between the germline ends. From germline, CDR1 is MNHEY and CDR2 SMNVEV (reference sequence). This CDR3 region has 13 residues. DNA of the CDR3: TGTGCCAGCAGTTTTGACAGCACAGATACGCAGTATTTT. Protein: CASSFDSTDTQYF.

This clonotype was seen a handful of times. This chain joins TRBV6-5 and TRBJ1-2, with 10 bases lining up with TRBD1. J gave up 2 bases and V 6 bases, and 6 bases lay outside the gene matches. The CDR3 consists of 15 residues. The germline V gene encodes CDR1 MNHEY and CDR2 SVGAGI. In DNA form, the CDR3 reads TGTGCCAGCAGATCGGGACAGGGGATAAACTATGGCTACACCTTC. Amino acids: CASRSGQGINYGYTF.

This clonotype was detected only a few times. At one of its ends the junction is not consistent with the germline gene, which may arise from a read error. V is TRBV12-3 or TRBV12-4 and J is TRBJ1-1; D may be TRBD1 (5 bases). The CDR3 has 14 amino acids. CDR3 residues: CASSLGVLNTEAFF. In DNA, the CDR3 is TGTGCCAGCAGCTTAGGGGTGTTGAACACTGAAGCTTTCTTT.

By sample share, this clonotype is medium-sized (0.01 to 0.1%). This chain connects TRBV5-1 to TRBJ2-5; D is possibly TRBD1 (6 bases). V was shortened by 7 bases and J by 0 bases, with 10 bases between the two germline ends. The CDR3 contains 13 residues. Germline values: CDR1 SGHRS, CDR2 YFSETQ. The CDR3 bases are TGCGCCAGCCGAACAGGGTACCAAGAGACCCAGTACTTC. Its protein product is CASRTGYQETQYF.

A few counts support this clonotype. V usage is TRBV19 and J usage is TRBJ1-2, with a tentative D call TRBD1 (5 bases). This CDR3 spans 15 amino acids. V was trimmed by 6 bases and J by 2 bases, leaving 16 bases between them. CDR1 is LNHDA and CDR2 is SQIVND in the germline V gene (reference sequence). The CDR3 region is CASSLSMTANYGYTF. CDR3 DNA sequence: TGTGCCAGTAGCCTCAGCATGACAGCGAACTATGGCTACACCTTC.

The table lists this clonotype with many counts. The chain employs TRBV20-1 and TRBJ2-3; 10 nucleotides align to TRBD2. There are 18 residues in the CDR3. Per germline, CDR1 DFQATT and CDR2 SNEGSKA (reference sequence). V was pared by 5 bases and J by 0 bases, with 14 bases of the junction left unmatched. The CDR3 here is CSARASSGRGTSTDTQYF. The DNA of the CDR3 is TGCAGTGCTCGAGCCTCGAGCGGGAGGGGTACTAGCACAGATACGCAGTATTTT.

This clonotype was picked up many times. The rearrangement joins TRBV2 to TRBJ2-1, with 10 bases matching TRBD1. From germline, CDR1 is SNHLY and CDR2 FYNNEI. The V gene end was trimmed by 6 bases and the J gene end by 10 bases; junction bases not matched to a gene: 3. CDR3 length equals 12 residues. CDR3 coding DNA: TGTGCCAGCAGGACAGGGGGCAGGGAGCAGTTCTTC. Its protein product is CASRTGGREQFF. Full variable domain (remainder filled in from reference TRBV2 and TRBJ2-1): EPEVTQTPSHQVTQMGQEVILRCVPISNHLYFYWYRQILGQKVEFLVSFYNNEISEKSEIFDDQFSVERPDGSNFTLKIRSTKLEDSAMYFCASRTGGREQFFGPGTRLTVL.

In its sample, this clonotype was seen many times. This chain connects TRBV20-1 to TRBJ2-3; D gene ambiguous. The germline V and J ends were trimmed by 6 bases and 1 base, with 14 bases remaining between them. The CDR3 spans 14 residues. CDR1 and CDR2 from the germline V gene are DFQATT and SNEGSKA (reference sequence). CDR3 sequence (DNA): TGCAGTGCCGTAGGAGTGGTCCGCACAGATACGCAGTATTTT. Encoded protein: CSAVGVVRTDTQYF.

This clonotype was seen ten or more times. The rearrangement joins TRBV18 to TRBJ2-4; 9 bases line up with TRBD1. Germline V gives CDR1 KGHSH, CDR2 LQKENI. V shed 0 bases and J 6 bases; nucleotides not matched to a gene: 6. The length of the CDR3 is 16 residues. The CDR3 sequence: CASSPPTGGALNIQYF. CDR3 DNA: TGTGCCAGCTCACCACCCACAGGGGGCGCGTTAAACATTCAGTACTTC.

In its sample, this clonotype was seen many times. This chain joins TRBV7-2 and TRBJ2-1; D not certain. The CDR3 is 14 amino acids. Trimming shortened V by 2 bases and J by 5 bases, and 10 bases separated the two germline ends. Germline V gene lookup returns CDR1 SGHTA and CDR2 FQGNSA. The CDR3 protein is CASSLNPQNNEQFF. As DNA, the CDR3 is TGTGCCAGCAGCTTAAATCCCCAAAACAATGAGCAGTTCTTC.

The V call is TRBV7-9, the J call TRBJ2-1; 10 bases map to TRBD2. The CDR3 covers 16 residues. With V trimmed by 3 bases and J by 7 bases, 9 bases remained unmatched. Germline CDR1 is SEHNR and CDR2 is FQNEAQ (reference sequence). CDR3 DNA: TGTGCCAGCAGCTTCTCTCTAGCGGGAGTAGGTAATGAGCAGTTCTTC. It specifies CASSFSLAGVGNEQFF. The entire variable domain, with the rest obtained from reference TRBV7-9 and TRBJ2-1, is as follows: DTGVSQNPRHKITKRGQNVTFRCDPISEHNRLYWYRQTLGQGPEFLTYFQNEAQLEKSRLLSDRFSAERPKGSFSTLEIQRTEQGDSAMYLCASSFSLAGVGNEQFFGPGTRLTVL.

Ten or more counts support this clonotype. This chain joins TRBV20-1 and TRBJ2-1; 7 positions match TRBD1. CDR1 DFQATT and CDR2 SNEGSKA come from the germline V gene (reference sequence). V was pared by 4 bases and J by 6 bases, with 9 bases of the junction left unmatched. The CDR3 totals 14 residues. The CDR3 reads CSAKGALRSNEQFF. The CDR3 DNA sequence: TGCAGTGCTAAGGGGGCTCTCCGGAGCAATGAGCAGTTCTTC.

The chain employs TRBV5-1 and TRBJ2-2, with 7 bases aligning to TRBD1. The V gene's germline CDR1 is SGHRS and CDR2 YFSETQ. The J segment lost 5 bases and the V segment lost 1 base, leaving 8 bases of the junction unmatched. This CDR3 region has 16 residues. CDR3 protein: CASSLSDRTQTGELFF. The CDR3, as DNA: TGCGCCAGCAGCTTGTCGGACAGGACTCAGACCGGGGAGCTGTTTTTT.